Listed here are 20 T cell receptor beta chains from one sample, sequenced in a study of PD-1 blockade in classical Hodgkin lymphoma. Clones were read by immunoSEQ multiplex PCR, and TCRdb kept only the in-frame ones, dropping some. The profile shows around 22,000 clones, roughly 75% of them singletons. Relapse after autologous stem cell transplantation occurred in every patient, and brentuximab vedotin exposure varied. The material was peripheral blood mononuclear cells (PBMCs), obtained before the second cycle of nivolumab. Receptors originate from a human donor with classical Hodgkin lymphoma.

This clone was counted only a few times. The rearrangement links TRBV30 to TRBJ1-2, with 11 bases identical to TRBD1. CDR1 and CDR2 (germline): GTSNPN, SVGIG (reference sequence). Trimming cost V 0 bases and J 4 bases; bases outside gene matches: 4. The CDR3 covers 15 residues. In nucleotides, the CDR3 is TGTGCCTGGAGTGTGGGACAGGGGGGTTCCTATGGCTACACCTTC. Amino acids: CAWSVGQGGSYGYTF.

The chain carries TRBV5-1 and TRBJ1-1; TRBD1 agrees at 7 bases. This CDR3 is built from 14 residues. Germline CDR1 and CDR2: SGHRS and YFSETQ. Germline trimming cut 4 bases from V and 4 bases from J; bases unmatched to any gene: 7. The chain's CDR3 is CASSPRSGGTEAFF. The CDR3 DNA reads as TGCGCCAGCAGCCCCAGGTCAGGGGGCACTGAAGCTTTCTTT.

The genes are TRBV13 and TRBJ2-7, with 13 bases aligning to TRBD2. The CDR3 is 15 amino acids. Trimming at V came to 5 bases and at J to 5 bases, leaving 6 bases not matched to a gene. In germline, CDR1 is PRHDT, CDR2 FYEKMQ (reference sequence). The CDR3 DNA is TGTGCCAGCAGCGGAAGGACTAGCGGGAGACACGAGCAGTACTTC. This gives the protein CASSGRTSGRHEQYF. The full variable domain, in which reference TRBV13 and TRBJ2-7 provide the parts outside the CDR3, is AAGVIQSPRHLIKEKRETATLKCYPIPRHDTVYWYQQGPGQDPQFLISFYEKMQSDKGSIPDRFSAQQFSDYHSELNMSSLELGDSALYFCASSGRTSGRHEQYFGPGTRLTVT.

V gene TRBV7-9 combines with J gene TRBJ2-1; 8 nucleotides line up with TRBD2. Germline V gives CDR1 SEHNR, CDR2 FQNEAQ (reference sequence). The CDR3 runs 15 residues. Unmatched junction bases numbered 6, after V lost 1 base and J lost 7 bases. CDR3 sequence reads: CASSLVLSGSNEQFF. The CDR3 nucleotides read TGTGCCAGCAGCTTAGTGTTAAGCGGGAGTAATGAGCAGTTCTTC.

The chain is built from TRBV4-1 and TRBJ2-1; TRBD2 matches at 8 bases. The CDR3 covers 19 residues. The V and J ends lost 3 bases and 0 bases, in that order; junction bases with no gene match: 13. The V gene's germline CDR1 is MGHRA and CDR2 YSYEKL. CDR3 nucleotides: TGCGCCAGCAGCCAGGGACTAGGGCCTCACCCGAGCTCCTACAATGAGCAGTTCTTC. Translating it yields CASSQGLGPHPSSYNEQFF.

CDR3 in DNA: TGTGCCAGCAGTTATTTGGGGACAGGCCTCGGGTACTTC. It is translated as CASSYLGTGLGYF. The chain joins TRBV6-5 to TRBJ2-7, with 8 bases matching TRBD1. Trimming at V came to 3 bases and at J to 12 bases, leaving 10 bases not matched to a gene. The CDR3 consists of 13 residues. Germline V gene data show CDR1 as MNHEY and CDR2 as SVGAGI.

The J gene is TRBJ2-1, the V gene TRBV19, with TRBD2 identical over 7 bases. The CDR3 is made up of 15 amino acids. The V and J ends lost 8 bases and 0 bases, in that order; junction bases with no gene match: 7. Germline-derived CDR1 and CDR2 are LNHDA and SQIVND (reference sequence). The CDR3 is CASAAGRYSYNEQFF. CDR3 nucleotides: TGTGCCAGTGCAGCGGGGCGATACTCCTACAATGAGCAGTTCTTC.

V is TRBV4-1 and J is TRBJ2-5; D perhaps matches TRBD2 (6 bases). Germline assignment: CDR1 MGHRA and CDR2 YSYEKL. The germline V and J ends were trimmed by 0 bases and 0 bases, with 8 bases remaining between them. There are 15 residues in the CDR3. The chain's CDR3 is CASSQDWDYQETQYF. CDR3 nucleotide sequence: TGCGCCAGCAGCCAAGATTGGGACTACCAAGAGACCCAGTACTTC.

The gene calls are TRBV6-6 and TRBJ1-2; maybe TRBD1 (6 bases). Trimming shortened V by 2 bases and J by 8 bases, and 15 bases separated the two germline ends. This CDR3 has 14 amino acids. In germline, CDR1 is MNHNY, CDR2 SVGAGI (reference sequence). CDR3 bases: TGTGCCAGCAGTTACAAGGGACAAGGGATAGGCTACACCTTC. Amino acids: CASSYKGQGIGYTF.

The chain links TRBV7-9 to TRBJ1-3; D remains unclear. This CDR3 region has 13 residues. Germline V gene lookup returns CDR1 SEHNR and CDR2 FQNEAQ (reference sequence). Trimming pared 6 bases from V and 11 bases from J, leaving 17 bases between. CDR3 sequence reads: CASRDQGPSPIYF. The CDR3 DNA follows: TGTGCCAGCAGAGATCAAGGGCCTTCCCCCATATATTTT.

This clone was seen more than once but under ten times. This chain joins TRBV5-1 and TRBJ2-7; 14 nucleotides agree with TRBD2. The CDR3 spans 18 residues. CDR1 and CDR2 from the germline V gene are SGHRS and YFSETQ. Losses at the gene ends were 2 bases for V and 0 bases for J; bases not matched to a gene: 7. The CDR3: CASSFGLAGGVSSYEQYF. In nucleotides, the CDR3 is TGCGCCAGCAGCTTCGGACTAGCGGGGGGAGTAAGCTCCTACGAGCAGTACTTC.

V gene TRBV7-9 combines with J gene TRBJ1-4; D is possibly TRBD1 (6 bases). Germline CDR1 is SEHNR and CDR2 is FQNEAQ (reference sequence). V was clipped by 1 base and J by 4 bases, with 10 bases between them. The CDR3 covers 15 residues. The CDR3 reads CASSLGTAYNEKLFF. The CDR3 region has the DNA TGTGCCAGCAGCTTAGGGACAGCCTATAATGAAAAACTGTTTTTT.

The chain's CDR3 is CASSLGEGKLAGEQFF. CDR3 bases: TGTGCCAGCAGCTTGGGGGAGGGGAAACTAGCGGGAGAGCAGTTCTTC. This chain connects TRBV7-9 to TRBJ2-1; 10 bases are shared with TRBD2. Germline V CDR1 and CDR2: SEHNR, FQNEAQ (reference sequence). The CDR3 loop spans 16 amino acids. V lost 3 bases to trimming and J lost 10 bases; unmatched junction nucleotides: 12. Full variable domain (outside the CDR3, taken from reference TRBV7-9 and TRBJ2-1): DTGVSQNPRHKITKRGQNVTFRCDPISEHNRLYWYRQTLGQGPEFLTYFQNEAQLEKSRLLSDRFSAERPKGSFSTLEIQRTEQGDSAMYLCASSLGEGKLAGEQFFGPGTRLTVL.

The gene calls are TRBV28 and TRBJ2-3; D is ambiguous. This CDR3 has 15 residues. The germline V and J ends were trimmed by 3 bases and 8 bases, with 18 bases remaining between them. The V gene's germline CDR1 is MDHEN and CDR2 SYDVKM. The DNA for the CDR3 is TGTGCCAGCAGTTTTCAACGGCTTTGGAGAGGTACGCAGTATTTT. As protein: CASSFQRLWRGTQYF.

The rearrangement links TRBV5-6 to TRBJ1-1, with D unresolved. Germline CDR1 SGHDT, CDR2 YYEEEE. This CDR3 is built from 14 residues. V lost 2 bases and J lost 1, with 9 bases in between. Written as DNA, the CDR3 is TGTGCCAGCAGCTTACCGGCCTCGAACACTGAAGCTTTCTTT. It specifies CASSLPASNTEAFF.

The DNA of the CDR3 is TGTGCCAGCAGTCACGACAGATACTATGGCTACACCTTC. This encodes CASSHDRYYGYTF. The chain has TRBV27 and TRBJ1-2; weak D call: TRBD1 (5 bases). This CDR3 comprises 13 residues. With 5 bases removed from V and 3 bases from J, the gap between germline ends came to 10 bases. Germline CDR1 and CDR2: MNHEY and SMNVEV (reference sequence).

The V gene is TRBV2, the J gene TRBJ1-3; D is possibly TRBD1 (5 bases). Trimming took off 8 bases at V and 3 bases at J, with 8 bases between the two ends. Germline V gene data show CDR1 as SNHLY and CDR2 as FYNNEI. The CDR3 length is 12 residues. The CDR3 coding sequence is TGTGCCAGCGGGGCAGATGGAAACACCATATATTTT. Translation gives CASGADGNTIYF.

V is TRBV6-6 and J is TRBJ1-4, with D perhaps TRBD1 (6 bases). The CDR3 is 14 amino acids. Trimming pared 2 bases from V and 7 bases from J, leaving 11 bases between. Germline V lookup: CDR1 MNHNY, CDR2 SVGAGI (reference sequence). The CDR3 region has the DNA TGTGCCAGCAGTTACGCAGGGGAGGGTGAAAAACTGTTTTTT. The encoded protein is CASSYAGEGEKLFF.

The rearrangement uses TRBV5-1 and TRBJ2-1; 13 bases are a match to TRBD2. The CDR3 has 16 residues. The J segment lost 4 bases and the V segment lost 3 bases, leaving 4 bases of the junction unmatched. CDR1 is SGHRS, CDR2 YFSETQ, per germline. The DNA for the CDR3 is TGCGCCAGCAGCTCCGGGACTAGCGGGAAGTACAATGAGCAGTTCTTC. The encoded protein is CASSSGTSGKYNEQFF.

The chain recombines TRBV2 with TRBJ1-2; tentative D call: TRBD1 (5 bases). Trimming removed 6 bases at V and 3 bases at J, with 11 bases between. The V gene's germline CDR1 is SNHLY and CDR2 FYNNEI. The CDR3 is 13 amino acids. CDR3 DNA sequence: TGTGCCAGCAGCCCCCGGGGCGACTATGGCTACACCTTC. Residues: CASSPRGDYGYTF.